This TCR beta chain derives from a study of blood T cells in healthy people across ages. Trimming at V came to 6 bases and at J to 1 base, leaving 6 bases not matched to a gene. Germline V gives CDR1 SGHAT, CDR2 FQNNGV. The CDR3 length is 15 residues. A sample-barcoded 5' primer and a J-beta primer mix were used in a second PCR of roughly 7 to 12 cycles. One entry per CDR3 protein, called by TCRdb with MiXCR from the 5' RACE reads. The sample has 850,000 or so distinct CDR3 sequences; around 30% are singletons. Sequencing input: blood. The rearrangement links TRBV11-2 to TRBJ2-7, with TRBD1 matching 10 bases. This clonotype originated in a woman older than 75 in good health. CDR3 residues: CASSGWGQGSYEQYF. The CDR3 DNA follows: TGTGCCAGCAGTGGCTGGGGACAGGGGTCCTACGAGCAGTACTTC.